The 14 T cell receptor beta chains below come from one sample, sequenced in a study of blood T cells in healthy people across ages (dated by TCRdb to about 2015). The library was produced with 5' RACE. Sequencing relied on an Illumina HiSeq 2500. The second PCR ran for about 7 to 11 cycles and used a J-beta primer mix along with a sample-barcoded 5' primer. TCRdb reprocessed the public reads (quality trimming at Q25 with fastp, clone calling with MiXCR) and kept in-frame beta chains. Identical CDR3 protein sequences are pooled into one entry, listed with their most common genes and DNA. This sample comprises 920,000 or so distinct CDR3 sequences, 45% of them detected only once. The leading ten clones occupy under 20% of the sample. Sequencing was carried out using blood. The receptors were sampled from a woman aged 60-75 years in good health.

There are a few counts of this clonotype. The chain recombines TRBV6-2 or TRBV6-3 with TRBJ2-3; D might be TRBD2 (6 bases). The CDR3 contains 17 residues. V shed 2 bases and J shed 6 bases, with 21 bases lying between them. Germline CDR1 and CDR2: MNHEY and SVGEGT. CDR3 amino acids: CASSYRIPFSTSDTQYF. The CDR3 bases are TGTGCCAGCAGTTACCGGATACCCTTTTCGACTAGTGATACGCAGTATTTT.

The CDR3 DNA reads TGTGCCAGCAGCCAATTAGCGGGAGGGATTTCCTACAATGAGCAGTTCTTC. It translates to CASSQLAGGISYNEQFF. This sequence joins TRBV3-1 and TRBJ2-1; 11 bases agree with TRBD2. J lost 1 base, V lost 2 bases, and 4 bases had no gene match. This CDR3 comprises 17 residues. The germline V gene has CDR1 LGHDT and CDR2 YNNKEL (reference sequence).

The genes are TRBV6-2 or TRBV6-3 and TRBJ2-7, with 16 bases aligning to TRBD2. CDR3 size: 21 residues. Germline lookup yields CDR1 MNHEY and CDR2 SVGEGT. The V and J ends lost 0 bases and 0 bases, in that order; junction bases with no gene match: 11. CDR3 sequence reads: CASSYSGAGLAGGASSYEQYF. In DNA, the CDR3 is TGTGCCAGCAGTTACTCAGGTGCGGGACTAGCGGGAGGGGCTAGCTCCTACGAGCAGTACTTC.

CDR3 sequence: CSARFNRGRTIALQRDQQETQYF. In nucleotides, the CDR3 is TGCAGTGCTAGATTTAACAGGGGGCGCACTATTGCTCTCCAGCGGGATCAGCAAGAGACCCAGTACTTC. The rearrangement joins TRBV20-1 to TRBJ2-5; 9 bases are shared with TRBD1. Trimming at V came to 2 bases and at J to 2 bases, leaving 30 bases not matched to a gene. The CDR3 loop spans 23 amino acids. The V gene's germline CDR1 is DFQATT and CDR2 SNEGSKA (reference sequence).

V and J are TRBV20-1 and TRBJ1-6, with D maybe TRBD1 (5 bases). Trimming took 3 bases from V and 0 from J, leaving 15 bases between them. The CDR3 loop spans 17 amino acids. Per germline, CDR1 DFQATT and CDR2 SNEGSKA (reference sequence). The CDR3 is CSASFPGASSYNSPLHF. The CDR3 nucleotides read TGCAGTGCTAGTTTCCCCGGGGCGAGCTCCTATAATTCACCCCTCCACTTT.

The rearrangement uses TRBV10-3 and TRBJ2-2; 9 bases line up with TRBD2. The CDR3 is made up of 14 amino acids. The V gene end was trimmed by 11 bases and the J gene end by 3 bases; junction bases not matched to a gene: 7. Germline V gene lookup returns CDR1 ENHRY and CDR2 SYGVKD. The CDR3 bases are TGTGCCGCCAGCGGGAGGTCGGACACCGGGGAGCTGTTTTTT. Translated, it gives CAASGRSDTGELFF.

The chain carries TRBV29-1 and TRBJ2-1; D perhaps matches TRBD1 (5 bases). V lost 5 bases to trimming and J lost 10 bases, with 15 bases between them. The CDR3 totals 12 residues. The germline gives CDR1 SQVTM, CDR2 ANQGSEA. Here the CDR3 DNA reads TGCAGCGTTATTTTGGGGCCTTACGAGCAGTTCTTC. It codes for CSVILGPYEQFF.

This clonotype was seen a handful of times. The chain is built from TRBV5-6 and TRBJ2-1, with 11 bases fitting TRBD2. Looked up from germline, CDR1 is SGHDT and CDR2 is YYEEEE. This CDR3 contains 12 residues. The J segment lost 12 bases and the V segment lost 5 bases, leaving 4 bases of the junction unmatched. This chain's CDR3 is CASSSTSGRQFF. The CDR3 region has the DNA TGTGCCAGCAGTTCCACTAGCGGGAGGCAGTTCTTC.

This clonotype was counted only a few times. The V and J genes are TRBV27 and TRBJ2-7; the match to TRBD1 covers 10 bases. CDR1 is MNHEY and CDR2 is SMNVEV in the germline V gene (reference sequence). V was pared by 5 bases and J by 6 bases, with 13 bases of the junction left unmatched. The CDR3 has 16 amino acids. Here the CDR3 DNA reads TGTGCCAGCAGTCCCCTCATGACAGGGGGCCGGAGCGAGCAGTACTTC. Translation gives CASSPLMTGGRSEQYF.

This clonotype was counted a single time. This chain uses TRBV3-1 with TRBJ2-1; D gene uncertain. The ends were cut back, 6 bases at V and 7 bases at J, with 10 bases in the middle. This CDR3 contains 12 residues. In germline, CDR1 is LGHDT, CDR2 YNNKEL (reference sequence). CDR3 DNA sequence: TGTGCCAGCAGTTCCCCTAGGAATGAGCAGTTCTTC. As protein: CASSSPRNEQFF.

The chain links TRBV6-6 to TRBJ1-2; 11 bases agree with TRBD1. J gave up 8 bases and V 0 bases, and 2 bases lay outside the gene matches. This CDR3 is built from 14 residues. Germline loops: CDR1 MNHNY, CDR2 SVGAGI (reference sequence). The CDR3 sequence: CASSYSDRGRGYTF. The CDR3 bases are TGTGCCAGCAGTTACTCGGACAGGGGGCGCGGCTACACCTTC.

This clonotype was recorded a few times. The chain employs TRBV13 and TRBJ2-1; 8 positions agree with TRBD2. Germline V CDR1 and CDR2: PRHDT, FYEKMQ (reference sequence). The CDR3 is 16 amino acids. The V segment lost 1 base and the J segment 10 bases; nucleotides outside the gene matches: 12. The CDR3 is CASSLAAGGSQSEQFF. The CDR3 DNA reads as TGTGCCAGCAGCTTAGCGGCGGGAGGTTCTCAGAGCGAGCAGTTCTTC. Full variable domain (rest looked up from reference TRBV13 and TRBJ2-1): AAGVIQSPRHLIKEKRETATLKCYPIPRHDTVYWYQQGPGQDPQFLISFYEKMQSDKGSIPDRFSAQQFSDYHSELNMSSLELGDSALYFCASSLAAGGSQSEQFFGPGTRLTVL.

The chain recombines TRBV7-9 with TRBJ2-1, with TRBD1 matching 10 bases. CDR1 is SEHNR and CDR2 is FQNEAQ in the germline V gene (reference sequence). V was pared by 5 bases and J by 9 bases, with 7 bases of the junction left unmatched. The CDR3 extends over 14 amino acids. The CDR3 DNA follows: TGTGCCAGCAGCCTCGGGACAGGGGCTTTTGAGCAGTTCTTC. Its protein product is CASSLGTGAFEQFF.

This chain uses TRBV6-5 with TRBJ1-2, with D unclear. The CDR3 is 15 amino acids. V gave up 2 bases and J gave up 0 bases, with 10 bases separating them. Germline CDR1 and CDR2: MNHEY and SVGAGI. The CDR3, as DNA: TGTGCCAGCAGTTACGGGAGTAATTCTAACTATGGCTACACCTTC. Translated, it gives CASSYGSNSNYGYTF.